This TCR beta chain was sequenced in a study of blood T cells in healthy people across ages. Whole-study results and caveats: When set beside aged donors, long-lived donors presented more naive CD4+ cells and higher diversity. Because donor CMV status was unknown, expanded clonotype changes were possibly confounded.

Each donor had 9 to 10 milliliters of peripheral blood drawn. Sample-barcoded 5' priming and a J-beta primer mix drove a second PCR of roughly 7 to 11 cycles. Through a template-switch adaptor with 12 random nucleotides, each cDNA molecule received a tag. TCRdb fed the 5' RACE reads into MiXCR, producing one record per CDR3 protein. The data contain roughly 900,000 distinct CDR3 sequences, 29% of them singletons. This CDR3 has 16 amino acids. From germline, CDR1 is KGHDR and CDR2 SFDVKD. With respect to this clonotype: Its antigen is still unknown. This may be a read error, as it is one base from a much larger clone.

The chain is built from TRBV24-1 and TRBJ2-1; D gene ambiguous. The clonotype was recovered from a woman of 80 years or more in good health. Sequencing used blood. This CDR3 reads CASSDPQLKVSDEQFF. CDR3 nucleotides: TGTGCCTCCAGTGACCCCCAGCTCAAGGTTTCTGATGAGCAGTTCTTC.